This T cell receptor beta chain was obtained from a study of CD8 T cells in Susac syndrome. Across the study: Among the Susac syndrome patients who underwent sequencing, about 6 had clinically active disease, while under 10 of them were in remission. General study findings and limits: Expansion of clones was not seen in the CD4+ T cell repertoires of Susac syndrome.

Random hexamers were used to reverse transcribe an amount of roughly 0.45 to 1 ug RNA. Via MiXCR, TCRdb re-called the immunoSEQ multiplex PCR reads, giving one row per CDR3 protein. The top ten clones hold 0.095% to 0.13% of a sample with fewer than 200,000 distinct CDR3 sequences, roughly 92% of them seen once. Note on this clonotype: The antigen remains undetermined.

The patients with Susac syndrome satisfied recently defined diagnostic criteria for either definite or probable disease. The specimen sequenced was CD4+ T cells from PBMCs. The TCR originated in a human donor with Susac syndrome.

This chain's CDR3 is CASTELAGFDQETQYF. CDR3 DNA sequence: TGTGCCAGCACCGAGCTGGCAGGGTTTGACCAAGAGACCCAGTACTTC. The V call is TRBV2, the J call TRBJ2-5, with D tentatively TRBD1 (5 bases). Germline V lookup: CDR1 SNHLY, CDR2 FYNNEI. The CDR3 length is 16 residues. The V end lost 7 bases, the J end lost 0 bases, and 18 bases lay between the germline ends.